The 25 T cell receptor beta chains presented below share a single source sample, sequenced in a study of blood T cell repertoires in COVID-19. Assay used: immunoSEQ multiplex PCR; TCRdb lists only in-frame clones, some missing. The top ten clones hold about 8.9% of a sample with some 200,000 clones, 81% of them seen once. The sequenced material came from PBMCs or T cells enriched from blood (not recorded which). These receptors were collected from a woman in her forties or fifties with acute COVID-19.

CDR3 amino acids: CSQGVLFGTQYF. The CDR3 DNA reads TGCAGCCAAGGGGTCTTATTTGGGACCCAGTACTTC. The chain links TRBV29-1 to TRBJ2-5; perhaps TRBD1 as D (5 bases). Looked up from germline, CDR1 is SQVTM and CDR2 is ANQGSEA. The CDR3 totals 12 residues. V was cut by 8 bases and J by 7 bases, with 17 bases left in between.

This chain joins TRBV5-4 and TRBJ2-1; D is possibly TRBD2 (6 bases). V lost 0 bases and J lost 1, with 14 bases in between. This CDR3 comprises 17 residues. Germline loops: CDR1 SGHNT, CDR2 YYREEE (reference sequence). The CDR3 region has the DNA TGTGCCAGCAGCTTGGAGGGCGGGATCGGGTCCTACAATGAGCAGTTCTTC. Translated: CASSLEGGIGSYNEQFF.

The chain recombines TRBV3-1 (or the pseudogene TRBV3-2) with TRBJ1-2; 9 bases are a match to TRBD1. Losses at the gene ends were 0 bases for V and 8 bases for J; bases not matched to a gene: 7. From germline, CDR1 is LGHDT and CDR2 YNNKEL (reference sequence). The CDR3 runs 15 residues. The CDR3 reads CASSQDLTGGYGYTF. CDR3 coding DNA: TGTGCCAGCAGCCAAGATCTGACAGGGGGGTACGGCTACACCTTC.

V usage is TRBV24-1 and J usage is TRBJ2-3; the match to TRBD2 covers 13 bases. The J segment lost 2 bases and the V segment lost 3 bases, leaving 7 bases of the junction unmatched. The CDR3 totals 18 residues. The germline CDR1 and CDR2 sequences are KGHDR and SFDVKD. CDR3 in DNA: TGTGCCACCAGTGATCGCCGGACTAGCGGGGGTTCCACAGATACGCAGTATTTT. It specifies CATSDRRTSGGSTDTQYF.

The V call is TRBV4-3, the J call TRBJ1-2; D possibly corresponds to TRBD1 (6 bases). Trimming cost V 0 bases and J 0 bases, with 11 bases left between them. The germline CDR1 and CDR2 sequences are LGHNA and YSLEER. The CDR3 is 16 amino acids. CDR3 in amino acids: CASSQDLAGANYGYTF. CDR3 in DNA: TGCGCCAGCAGCCAAGATCTTGCAGGGGCTAACTATGGCTACACCTTC.

The V and J genes are TRBV29-1 and TRBJ1-1; D perhaps matches TRBD1 (6 bases). This CDR3 comprises 12 residues. Germline CDR1 reads SQVTM; CDR2 reads ANQGSEA. Trimming took 0 bases from V and 10 from J, leaving 12 bases between them. The CDR3 sequence: CSVEEPPGAAFF. CDR3 in DNA: TGCAGCGTTGAAGAACCCCCAGGGGCAGCTTTCTTT.

The sample holds a few counts of this clone. The rearrangement uses TRBV7-9 and TRBJ1-5, with 7 bases matching TRBD1. The CDR3 is 15 amino acids. The J segment lost 0 bases and the V segment lost 3 bases, leaving 2 bases of the junction unmatched. The germline CDR1 and CDR2 sequences are SEHNR and FQNEAQ (reference sequence). The CDR3 loop reads CASSLDRYSNQPQHF. The CDR3 DNA follows: TGTGCCAGCAGCTTGGACAGGTATAGCAATCAGCCCCAGCATTTT.

This sequence joins TRBV6-2 or TRBV6-3 and TRBJ2-1, with TRBD1 identical over 7 bases. The ends lost 5 bases at V and 2 bases at J; junction bases unmatched: 6. Germline V lookup: CDR1 MNHEY, CDR2 SVGEGT. The CDR3 runs 15 residues. DNA for the CDR3: TGTGCCAGCAGTCGACCCGGGACAGCCTACAATGAGCAGTTCTTC. Protein product: CASSRPGTAYNEQFF.

The chain links TRBV28 to TRBJ2-7; 9 positions match TRBD2. Losses at the gene ends were 2 bases for V and 2 bases for J; bases not matched to a gene: 7. The germline V gene encodes CDR1 MDHEN and CDR2 SYDVKM. The length of the CDR3 is 16 residues. CDR3 bases: TGTGCCAGCAGTTTAACCCATGTAGCGGGAGCCTACGAGCAGTACTTC. Translation gives CASSLTHVAGAYEQYF. Variable domain in full (rest from reference TRBV28 and TRBJ2-7): DVKVTQSSRYLVKRTGEKVFLECVQDMDHENMFWYRQDPGLGLRLIYFSYDVKMKEKGDIPEGYSVSREKKERFSLILESASTNQTSMYLCASSLTHVAGAYEQYFGPGTRLTVT.

This clone was seen at least ten times. The rearrangement links TRBV7-8 to TRBJ2-7, with a possible D match to TRBD1 (5 bases). Germline V gives CDR1 SGHVS, CDR2 FQNEAQ. V was shortened by 0 bases and J by 3 bases, with 6 bases between the two germline ends. The CDR3 runs 13 residues. CDR3 loop: CASSLARVYEQYF. CDR3 nucleotides: TGTGCCAGCAGCTTAGCCAGGGTCTACGAGCAGTACTTC.

The chain uses TRBV28 and TRBJ2-6; D may be TRBD1 (5 bases). CDR1 and CDR2 from the germline V gene are MDHEN and SYDVKM. The CDR3 runs to 12 residues. The V and J ends lost 11 bases and 3 bases respectively, with 8 bases between them. In nucleotides, the CDR3 is TGTGCCCTAGGGGATGGGGCCAACGTCCTGACTTTC. Residues: CALGDGANVLTF.

The V call is TRBV7-9, the J call TRBJ2-2; 8 bases align to TRBD1. Germline V CDR1 and CDR2: SEHNR, FQNEAQ (reference sequence). The CDR3 is made up of 14 amino acids. J was trimmed by 4 bases and V by 4 bases; bases with no gene match: 2. CDR3 bases: TGTGCCAGCAGCTCACAGGGGGTCACCGGGGAGCTGTTTTTT. Translating gives CASSSQGVTGELFF. The full variable domain, completed using reference TRBV7-9 and TRBJ2-2, is DTGVSQNPRHKITKRGQNVTFRCDPISEHNRLYWYRQTLGQGPEFLTYFQNEAQLEKSRLLSDRFSAERPKGSFSTLEIQRTEQGDSAMYLCASSSQGVTGELFFGEGSRLTVL.

The chain combines TRBV20-1 with TRBJ2-1, with D perhaps TRBD2 (6 bases). CDR1 and CDR2 from the germline V gene are DFQATT and SNEGSKA (reference sequence). CDR3 length: 11 residues. Trimming took 7 bases from V and 7 from J, leaving 11 bases between them. The DNA for the CDR3 is TGCAGTGGGCGGGATGCGAATGAGCAGTTCTTC. Its translation: CSGRDANEQFF.

The chain recombines TRBV27 with TRBJ1-2; D perhaps matches TRBD1 (5 bases). Trimming removed 5 bases from V and 10 bases from J, with 17 bases in between. Germline assignment: CDR1 MNHEY and CDR2 SMNVEV (reference sequence). The CDR3 has 13 residues. The DNA for the CDR3 is TGTGCCAGCAGTCGGGCAAGGGGCTACCCCTACACCTTC. Its translation is CASSRARGYPYTF.

The chain is built from TRBV7-9 and TRBJ2-1, with TRBD2 matching 14 bases. V was pared by 4 bases and J by 3 bases, with 2 bases of the junction left unmatched. CDR1 and CDR2 from the germline V gene are SEHNR and FQNEAQ (reference sequence). This CDR3 contains 16 residues. The CDR3 nucleotides are TGTGCCAGCAGCTCGGGGACTAGCGGGAGCTACAATGAGCAGTTCTTC. The encoded protein is CASSSGTSGSYNEQFF.

The rearrangement uses TRBV28 and TRBJ2-7, with 7 bases lining up with TRBD2. The CDR3 totals 14 residues. The V gene's germline CDR1 is MDHEN and CDR2 SYDVKM. V was pared by 3 bases and J by 6 bases, with 8 bases of the junction left unmatched. The CDR3 protein is CASSLLREFSEQYF. The DNA for the CDR3 is TGTGCCAGCAGTTTGTTGCGGGAGTTTTCCGAGCAGTACTTC.

The chain combines TRBV9 with TRBJ1-4; D perhaps matches TRBD1 (6 bases). Germline V gives CDR1 SGDLS, CDR2 YYNGEE. This CDR3 is 16 amino acids long. V was shortened by 4 bases and J by 7 bases, with 20 bases between the two germline ends. In nucleotides, the CDR3 is TGTGCCAGCAGCCCCCCGGGTTGGGGGCTGAGTGAAAAACTGTTTTTT. Translating it yields CASSPPGWGLSEKLFF.

The rearrangement links TRBV27 to TRBJ2-1; 9 bases match TRBD1. Germline CDR1 is MNHEY and CDR2 is SMNVEV (reference sequence). J gave up 0 bases and V 5 bases, and 8 bases lay outside the gene matches. The CDR3 covers 17 residues. The CDR3: CASSPSTGGASYNEQFF. In nucleotides, the CDR3 is TGTGCCAGCAGTCCATCGACAGGGGGGGCCTCCTACAATGAGCAGTTCTTC.

Regarding this clone: The same CDR3 also results from other DNA sequences found in this sample. The chain links TRBV18 to TRBJ1-6, with 8 bases that match TRBD1. Unmatched junction bases numbered 0, after V lost 2 bases and J lost 3 bases. Germline V gives CDR1 KGHSH, CDR2 LQKENI. The CDR3 loop spans 15 amino acids. The CDR3 bases are TGTGCCAGCTCACCAACAGGGGGCTATAATTCACCCCTCCACTTT. It yields the protein CASSPTGGYNSPLHF.

This chain connects TRBV6-5 to TRBJ2-1; 9 bases map to TRBD1. After removal of 5 bases from V and 10 bases from J, the junction contained 6 bases not matched to a gene. Germline lookup yields CDR1 MNHEY and CDR2 SVGAGI. The length of the CDR3 is 13 residues. The CDR3 here is CASSRDREGEQFF. Here the CDR3 DNA reads TGTGCCAGCAGTAGGGACAGGGAAGGCGAGCAGTTCTTC.

The rearrangement joins TRBV15 to TRBJ2-2, with a possible D match to TRBD2 (5 bases). With 1 base removed from V and 4 bases from J, the gap between germline ends came to 13 bases. CDR3 length: 16 residues. Germline values: CDR1 LNHNV, CDR2 YYDKDF (reference sequence). In DNA form, the CDR3 reads TGTGCCACCAGCAGAGGTAGTAGCGAGAGCACCGGGGAGCTGTTTTTT. This encodes CATSRGSSESTGELFF.

The CDR3 sequence is CATSRGLGGVNSPLHF. The CDR3 region has the DNA TGTGCCACCAGCAGAGGGTTGGGAGGGGTTAATTCACCCCTCCACTTT. This chain connects TRBV15 to TRBJ1-6, with D perhaps TRBD1 (5 bases). Trimming cost V 1 base and J 6 bases, with 13 bases left between them. This CDR3 is built from 16 residues. CDR1 is LNHNV, CDR2 YYDKDF, per germline (reference sequence).

In this sample, this clone turned up once. The chain joins TRBV15 to TRBJ2-3, with 7 bases lining up with TRBD1. Germline V lookup: CDR1 LNHNV, CDR2 YYDKDF (reference sequence). The CDR3 length is 15 residues. V gave up 7 bases and J gave up 3 bases; unmatched junction bases: 10. The CDR3 is CATKGQSSMTDTQYF. The CDR3 DNA reads as TGTGCCACCAAGGGACAGTCTAGTATGACAGATACGCAGTATTTT.

The chain employs TRBV6-6 and TRBJ1-6; no firm D call. V was trimmed by 2 bases and J by 8 bases, leaving 16 bases between them. This CDR3 spans 16 amino acids. CDR1 and CDR2 from the germline V gene are MNHNY and SVGAGI (reference sequence). In DNA form, the CDR3 reads TGTGCCAGCAGTTACGGGAGCCAGCGTCTCGATTCACCCCTCCACTTT. As protein: CASSYGSQRLDSPLHF.

The chain carries TRBV18 and TRBJ2-7; 7 positions agree with TRBD1. Germline loops: CDR1 KGHSH, CDR2 LQKENI. The length of the CDR3 is 17 residues. J was trimmed by 4 bases and V by 4 bases; bases with no gene match: 16. The CDR3 DNA is TGTGCCAGCTCACTCCCTGGCGCCGGGACAGCTTTATACGAGCAGTACTTC. The encoded protein is CASSLPGAGTALYEQYF.